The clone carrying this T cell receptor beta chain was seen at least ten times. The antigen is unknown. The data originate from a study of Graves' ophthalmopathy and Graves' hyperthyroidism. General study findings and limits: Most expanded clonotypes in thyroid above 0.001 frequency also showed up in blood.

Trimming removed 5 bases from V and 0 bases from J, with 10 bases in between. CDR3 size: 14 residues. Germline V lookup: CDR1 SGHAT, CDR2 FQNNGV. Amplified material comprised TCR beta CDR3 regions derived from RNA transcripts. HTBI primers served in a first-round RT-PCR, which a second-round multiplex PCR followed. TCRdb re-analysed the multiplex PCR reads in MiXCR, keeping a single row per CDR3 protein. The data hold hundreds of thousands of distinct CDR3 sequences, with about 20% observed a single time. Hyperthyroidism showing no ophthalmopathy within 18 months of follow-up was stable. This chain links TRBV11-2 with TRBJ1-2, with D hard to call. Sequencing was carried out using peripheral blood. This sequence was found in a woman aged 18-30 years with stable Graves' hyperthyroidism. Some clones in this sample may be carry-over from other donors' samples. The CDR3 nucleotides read TGTGCCAGCAGCCCCAAGAGAGCTAACTATGGCTACACCTTC. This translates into CASSPKRANYGYTF.